The 14 T cell receptor beta chains in this list originate from one sample, sequenced in a study of radiotherapy plus CTLA-4 blockade in lung cancer (dated by TCRdb to between 2017 and 2018). Preparation of the library involved the immunoSEQ multiplex PCR assay. TCRdb obtained this table from immuneACCESS and retained in-frame rearrangements with V and J assigned. These tables miss some clones; where compared with another copy, unresolved V genes account for less than half of the shortfall, and the remainder is unexplained. For this sample there are around 15,000 clones; 72% appear just once. The top ten hold 53% of the sample. The sequenced sample was peripheral blood, obtained from a patient treated with radiotherapy plus ipilimumab. These receptors all stem from a human donor with non-small cell lung cancer whose response to radiotherapy plus ipilimumab could not be evaluated.

There are a few counts of this clone. The chain couples TRBV6-5 to TRBJ2-7; 7 positions match TRBD1. Germline V lookup: CDR1 MNHEY, CDR2 SVGAGI. This CDR3 is 13 amino acids long. The ends lost 6 bases at V and 1 base at J; junction bases unmatched: 3. In DNA form, the CDR3 reads TGTGCCAGCAGCTACAGGGGATCCTACGAGCAGTACGTC. Translation: CASSYRGSYEQYV.

A few counts support this clone. The chain combines TRBV7-8 with TRBJ1-1; weak D call: TRBD1 (6 bases). Germline CDR1 SGHVS, CDR2 FQNEAQ. Deletions cut 2 bases from V and 6 bases from J, with 10 bases between. The CDR3 sequence is 13 residues long. The CDR3 DNA is TGTGCCAGCAGCTTAAACAGGGTCGCTGAAGCTTTCTTT. Translated, it gives CASSLNRVAEAFF.

This rearrangement joins TRBV30 to TRBJ2-5; D is ambiguous. CDR3 size: 11 residues. Germline values: CDR1 GTSNPN, CDR2 SVGIG (reference sequence). Trimming took 0 bases from V and 7 from J, leaving 6 bases between them. In nucleotides, the CDR3 is TGTGCCTGGAGTGTAACGGGGACCCAGTACTTC. Translating it yields CAWSVTGTQYF.

The rearrangement joins TRBV9 to TRBJ2-5; D is ambiguous. The CDR3 runs to 15 residues. Trimming pared 3 bases from V and 2 bases from J, leaving 14 bases between. Germline lookup yields CDR1 SGDLS and CDR2 YYNGEE. CDR3 DNA: TGTGCCAGCAGCGCCGGTGCTACCAGGCAAGAGACCCAGTACTTC. This codes for CASSAGATRQETQYF.

The genes are TRBV10-3 and TRBJ1-6, with 8 bases aligning to TRBD1. Germline values: CDR1 ENHRY, CDR2 SYGVKD. The CDR3 is 15 residues long. V lost 5 bases and J lost 5; bases outside the gene matches: 5. CDR3 nucleotide sequence: TGTGCCATCAGTCCACAGGGGGTAAATAATTCACCCCTCCACTTT. Residues: CAISPQGVNNSPLHF.

The chain carries TRBV2 and TRBJ1-5, with D possibly being TRBD1 (6 bases). Germline-derived CDR1 and CDR2 are SNHLY and FYNNEI. V lost 5 bases, J lost 3 bases, and 8 bases lay in between. CDR3 length: 13 amino acids. CDR3 amino acids: CASSRTVNQPQHF. CDR3 nucleotides: TGTGCCAGCAGTCGGACAGTCAATCAGCCCCAGCATTTT.

This chain connects TRBV29-1 to TRBJ2-5; TRBD2 matches 11 bases. J lost 4 bases, V lost 4 bases, and 5 bases had no gene match. The CDR3 has 14 residues. CDR1 is SQVTM and CDR2 is ANQGSEA in the germline V gene. DNA of the CDR3: TGCAGCGTTGTTAGCGGGGGGGCACCAGAGACCCAGTACTTC. Encoded protein: CSVVSGGAPETQYF.

This chain uses TRBV4-1 with TRBJ2-2; no reliable D call. CDR3 length: 16 residues. V lost 1 base, J lost 1 base, and 10 bases lay in between. Germline V gives CDR1 MGHRA, CDR2 YSYEKL. The CDR3 nucleotides are TGCGCCAGCAGCCAAGCGATAGAACGGAACACCGGGGAGCTGTTTTTT. It codes for CASSQAIERNTGELFF.

In regard to this clone: Other DNA sequences in the same sample also yield this CDR3. This chain uses TRBV9 with TRBJ2-5, with 9 bases lining up with TRBD2. Per the germline V gene, CDR1 is SGDLS and CDR2 is YYNGEE. This CDR3 is 15 amino acids long. V lost 2 bases to trimming and J lost 2 bases; unmatched junction nucleotides: 4. The CDR3 bases are TGTGCCAGCAGCGTGTTGAGCGGGGGGCAAGAGACCCAGTACTTC. Translating gives CASSVLSGGQETQYF.

This chain joins TRBV6-6 and TRBJ2-2; TRBD1 matches at 12 bases. The CDR3 is 16 amino acids. V trimming: 6 bases; J trimming: 4 bases; junction bases outside the gene matches: 6. Germline loops: CDR1 MNHNY, CDR2 SVGAGI (reference sequence). The CDR3 reads CASSLGTGGITGELFF. The CDR3 DNA is TGTGCCAGCAGCCTGGGGACAGGGGGCATCACCGGGGAGCTGTTTTTT.

V gene TRBV30 combines with J gene TRBJ1-2; 7 bases match TRBD1. Trimming removed 0 bases from V and 2 bases from J; junction bases left unmatched: 3. This CDR3 has 14 residues. Germline V CDR1 and CDR2: GTSNPN, SVGIG (reference sequence). CDR3 DNA: TGTGCCTGGAGTGTAGGGACAGCAAACTATGGCTACACCTTC. Its protein is CAWSVGTANYGYTF.

The chain combines TRBV18 with TRBJ1-1; a weak D match, TRBD1 (5 bases). The germline V gene has CDR1 KGHSH and CDR2 LQKENI. This CDR3 is built from 14 residues. V shed 3 bases and J shed 6 bases, with 14 bases lying between them. The CDR3 reads CASSPGGVSSEAFF. In DNA form, the CDR3 reads TGTGCCAGCTCACCGGGGGGGGTCAGCTCTGAAGCTTTCTTT.

J is TRBJ2-2 and V is TRBV11-2; TRBD1 is a possible D gene (6 bases). V lost 4 bases to trimming and J lost 7 bases, with 13 bases between them. The germline gives CDR1 SGHAT, CDR2 FQNNGV. The CDR3 is made up of 14 amino acids. The CDR3 nucleotides are TGTGCCAGCAGCTCATATAGGGACAACGGGGAGCTGTTTTTT. Its protein is CASSSYRDNGELFF.

The chain carries TRBV5-1 and TRBJ1-4; unclear D gene. V was pared by 4 bases and J by 2 bases, with 9 bases between. The CDR3 covers 14 residues. Looked up from germline, CDR1 is SGHRS and CDR2 is YFSETQ. CDR3: CASSEGGTNEKLFF. The DNA for the CDR3 is TGCGCCAGCAGCGAGGGTGGTACTAATGAAAAACTGTTTTTT.